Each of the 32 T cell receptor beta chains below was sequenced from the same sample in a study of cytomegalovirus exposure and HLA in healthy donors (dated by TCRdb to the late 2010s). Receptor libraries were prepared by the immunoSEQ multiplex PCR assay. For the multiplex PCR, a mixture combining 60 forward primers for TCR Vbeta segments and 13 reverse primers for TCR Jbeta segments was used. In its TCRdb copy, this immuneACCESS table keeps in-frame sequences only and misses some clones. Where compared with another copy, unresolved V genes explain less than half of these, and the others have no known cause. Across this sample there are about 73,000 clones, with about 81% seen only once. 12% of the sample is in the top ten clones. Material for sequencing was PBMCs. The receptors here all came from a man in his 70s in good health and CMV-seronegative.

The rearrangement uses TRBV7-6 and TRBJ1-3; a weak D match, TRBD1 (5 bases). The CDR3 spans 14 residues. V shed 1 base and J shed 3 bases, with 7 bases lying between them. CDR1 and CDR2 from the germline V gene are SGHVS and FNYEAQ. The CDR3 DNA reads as TGTGCCAGCAGCTTAGGGACAAGTGGAAACACCATATATTTT. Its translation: CASSLGTSGNTIYF.

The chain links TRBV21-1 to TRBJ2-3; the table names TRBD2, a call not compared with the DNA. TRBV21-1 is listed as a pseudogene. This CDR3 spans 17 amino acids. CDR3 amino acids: CASSNGSREGFTDTQYF. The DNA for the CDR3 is TGTGCCAGCAGCAACGGGAGCCGGGAGGGTTTCACAGATACGCAGTATTTT.

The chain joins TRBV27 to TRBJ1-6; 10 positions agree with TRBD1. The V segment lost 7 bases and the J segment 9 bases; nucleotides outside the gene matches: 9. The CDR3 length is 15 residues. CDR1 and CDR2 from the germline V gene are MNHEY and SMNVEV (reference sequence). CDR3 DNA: TGTGCCAGCAATCCATCGGACAGGGGGGGTTCACCCCTCCACTTT. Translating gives CASNPSDRGGSPLHF.

The DNA for the CDR3 is TGTGCCAGCAGTTCCCCCGGGACAGGGTATTCTAACGAGCAGTACTTC. Amino acids: CASSSPGTGYSNEQYF. V gene TRBV28 combines with J gene TRBJ2-7; 9 nucleotides line up with TRBD1. CDR1 is MDHEN, CDR2 SYDVKM, per germline. The length of the CDR3 is 16 residues. The ends lost 4 bases at V and 5 bases at J; junction bases unmatched: 12. The variable domain in full, with the rest retrieved from reference TRBV28 and TRBJ2-7, is DVKVTQSSRYLVKRTGEKVFLECVQDMDHENMFWYRQDPGLGLRLIYFSYDVKMKEKGDIPEGYSVSREKKERFSLILESASTNQTSMYLCASSSPGTGYSNEQYFGPGTRLTVT.

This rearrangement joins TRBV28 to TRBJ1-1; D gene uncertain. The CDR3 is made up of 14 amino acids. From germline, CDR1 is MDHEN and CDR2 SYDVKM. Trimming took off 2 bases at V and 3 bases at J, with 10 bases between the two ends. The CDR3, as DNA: TGTGCCAGCAGTTTAGTGAGGGCGGACACTGAAGCTTTCTTT. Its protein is CASSLVRADTEAFF.

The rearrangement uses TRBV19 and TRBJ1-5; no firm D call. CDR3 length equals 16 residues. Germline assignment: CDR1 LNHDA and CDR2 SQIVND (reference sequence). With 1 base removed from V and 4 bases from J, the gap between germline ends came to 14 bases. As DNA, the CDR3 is TGTGCCAGTAGTATAGGTTTGGGAGGACCAAATCAGCCCCAGCATTTT. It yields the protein CASSIGLGGPNQPQHF.

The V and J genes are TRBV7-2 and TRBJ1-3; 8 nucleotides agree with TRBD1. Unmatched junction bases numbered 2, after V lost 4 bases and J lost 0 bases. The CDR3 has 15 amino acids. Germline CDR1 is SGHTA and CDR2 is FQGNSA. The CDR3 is CASSYRGGSGNTIYF. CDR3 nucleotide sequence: TGTGCCAGCAGCTACAGGGGGGGCTCTGGAAACACCATATATTTT.

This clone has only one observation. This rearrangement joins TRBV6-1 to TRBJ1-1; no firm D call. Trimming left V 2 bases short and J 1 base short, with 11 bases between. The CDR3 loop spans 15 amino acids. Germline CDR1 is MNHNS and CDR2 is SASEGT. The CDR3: CASSEFLGRNTEAFF. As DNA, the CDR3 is TGTGCCAGCAGTGAATTTCTTGGGAGGAACACTGAAGCTTTCTTT.

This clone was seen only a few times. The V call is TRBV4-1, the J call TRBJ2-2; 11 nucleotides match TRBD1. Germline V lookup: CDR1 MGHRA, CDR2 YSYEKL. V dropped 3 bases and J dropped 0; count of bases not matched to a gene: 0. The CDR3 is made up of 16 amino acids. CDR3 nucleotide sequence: TGCGCCAGCAGCCAGGGACAGGGGGCGAACACCGGGGAGCTGTTTTTT. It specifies CASSQGQGANTGELFF.

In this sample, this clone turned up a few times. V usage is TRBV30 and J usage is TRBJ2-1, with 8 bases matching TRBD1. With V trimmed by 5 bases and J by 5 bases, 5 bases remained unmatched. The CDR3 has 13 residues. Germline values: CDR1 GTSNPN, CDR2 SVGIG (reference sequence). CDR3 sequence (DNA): TGTGCCTGGGGGGGACAGGCAAACAATGAGCAGTTCTTC. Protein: CAWGGQANNEQFF.

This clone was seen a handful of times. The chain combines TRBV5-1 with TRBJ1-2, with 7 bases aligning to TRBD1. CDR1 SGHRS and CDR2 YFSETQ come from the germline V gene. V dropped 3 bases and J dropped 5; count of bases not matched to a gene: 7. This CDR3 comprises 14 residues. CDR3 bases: TGCGCCAGCAGCTCCGGGACAGATCTTTATGGCTACACCTTC. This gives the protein CASSSGTDLYGYTF.

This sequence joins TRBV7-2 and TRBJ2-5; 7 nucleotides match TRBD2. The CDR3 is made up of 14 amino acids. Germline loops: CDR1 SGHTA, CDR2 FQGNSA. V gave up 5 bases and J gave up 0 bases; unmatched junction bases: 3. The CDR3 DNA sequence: TGTGCCAGCAGCCGGGGACTATACCAAGAGACCCAGTACTTC. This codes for CASSRGLYQETQYF. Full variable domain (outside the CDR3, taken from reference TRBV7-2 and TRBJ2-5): GAGVSQSPSNKVTEKGKDVELRCDPISGHTALYWYRQSLGQGLEFLIYFQGNSAPDKSGLPSDRFSAERTGGSVSTLTIQRTQQEDSAVYLCASSRGLYQETQYFGPGTRLLVL.

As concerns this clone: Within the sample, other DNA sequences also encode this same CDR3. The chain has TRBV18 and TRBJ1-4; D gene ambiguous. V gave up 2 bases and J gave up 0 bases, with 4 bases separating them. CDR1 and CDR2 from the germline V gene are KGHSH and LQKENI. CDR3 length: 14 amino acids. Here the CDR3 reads CASSPTATNEKLFF. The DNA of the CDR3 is TGTGCCAGCTCACCAACTGCAACTAATGAAAAACTGTTTTTT. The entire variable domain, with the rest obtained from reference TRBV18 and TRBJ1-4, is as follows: NAGVMQNPRHLVRRRGQEARLRCSPMKGHSHVYWYRQLPEEGLKFMVYLQKENIIDESGMPKERFSAEFPKEGPSILRIQQVVRGDSAAYFCASSPTATNEKLFFGSGTQLSVL.

CDR3 in amino acids: CASSLGHYSNQPQHF. The CDR3 DNA follows: TGTGCCAGCAGCCTGGGACACTATAGCAATCAGCCCCAGCATTTT. The chain couples TRBV27 to TRBJ1-5; D perhaps matches TRBD1 (6 bases). Trimming shortened V by 6 bases and J by 0 bases, and 12 bases separated the two germline ends. Germline CDR1 reads MNHEY; CDR2 reads SMNVEV (reference sequence). The CDR3 length is 15 residues.

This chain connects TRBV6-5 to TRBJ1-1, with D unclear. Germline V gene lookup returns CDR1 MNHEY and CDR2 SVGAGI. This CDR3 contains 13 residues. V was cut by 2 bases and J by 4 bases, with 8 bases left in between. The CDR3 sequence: CASSYGLGTEAFF. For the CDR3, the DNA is TGTGCCAGCAGTTACGGGCTGGGCACTGAAGCTTTCTTT.

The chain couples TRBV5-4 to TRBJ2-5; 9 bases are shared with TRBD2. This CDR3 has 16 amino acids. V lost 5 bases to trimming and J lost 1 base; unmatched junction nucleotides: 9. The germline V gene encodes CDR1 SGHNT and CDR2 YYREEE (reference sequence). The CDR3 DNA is TGTGCCAGCAGGGCCGATAGCGGGAGCCCCCAAGAGACCCAGTACTTC. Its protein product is CASRADSGSPQETQYF.

The CDR3 DNA follows: TGTGCCAGCAGCTCTTGGGACAGGGATGGCTACACCTTC. This gives the protein CASSSWDRDGYTF. V gene TRBV7-2 combines with J gene TRBJ1-2, with 9 bases fitting TRBD1. CDR3 length: 13 residues. In germline, CDR1 is SGHTA, CDR2 FQGNSA. Trimming at V came to 4 bases and at J to 6 bases, leaving 3 bases not matched to a gene.

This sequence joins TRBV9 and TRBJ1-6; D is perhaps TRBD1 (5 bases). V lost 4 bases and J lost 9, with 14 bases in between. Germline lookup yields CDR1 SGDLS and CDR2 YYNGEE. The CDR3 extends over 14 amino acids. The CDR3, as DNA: TGTGCCAGCAGCCTGGGACTCGAAACTTCACCCCTCCACTTT. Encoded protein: CASSLGLETSPLHF.

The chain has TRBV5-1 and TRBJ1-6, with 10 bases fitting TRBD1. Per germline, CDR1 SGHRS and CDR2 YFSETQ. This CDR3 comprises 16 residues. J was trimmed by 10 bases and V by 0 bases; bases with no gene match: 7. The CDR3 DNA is TGCGCCAGCAGCTTGGGGGGACAGGGGATGGGATCACCCCTCCACTTT. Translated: CASSLGGQGMGSPLHF. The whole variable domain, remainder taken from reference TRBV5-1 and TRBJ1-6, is KAGVTQTPRYLIKTRGQQVTLSCSPISGHRSVSWYQQTPGQGLQFLFEYFSETQRNKGNFPGRFSGRQFSNSRSEMNVSTLELGDSALYLCASSLGGQGMGSPLHFGNGTRLTVT.

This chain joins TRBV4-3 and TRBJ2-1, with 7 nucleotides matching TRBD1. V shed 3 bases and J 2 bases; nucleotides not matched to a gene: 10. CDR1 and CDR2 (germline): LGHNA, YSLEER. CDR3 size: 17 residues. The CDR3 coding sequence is TGCGCCAGCAGCCACCATATACGACAGGGAGCCTACAATGAGCAGTTCTTC. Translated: CASSHHIRQGAYNEQFF.

In DNA, the CDR3 is TGTGCCAGTAGGCAACAGGGGGAGAACACTGAAGCTTTCTTT. It encodes CASRQQGENTEAFF. The chain employs TRBV19 and TRBJ1-1; 8 bases are a match to TRBD1. Trimming cost V 6 bases and J 1 base; bases outside gene matches: 4. Germline CDR1 reads LNHDA; CDR2 reads SQIVND (reference sequence). The CDR3 loop spans 14 amino acids.

In DNA, the CDR3 is TGCGCCAGCAGCTTGAGACCGGGGGGAGGAGGTGAAGCTTTCTTT. Amino acid sequence: CASSLRPGGGGEAFF. V and J are TRBV5-1 and TRBJ1-1, with TRBD1 as a possible D gene (5 bases). Germline V gives CDR1 SGHRS, CDR2 YFSETQ. This CDR3 has 15 amino acids. The ends were cut back, 1 base at V and 7 bases at J, with 17 bases in the middle. Looking up the rest from reference TRBV5-1 and TRBJ1-1 gives the full variable domain: KAGVTQTPRYLIKTRGQQVTLSCSPISGHRSVSWYQQTPGQGLQFLFEYFSETQRNKGNFPGRFSGRQFSNSRSEMNVSTLELGDSALYLCASSLRPGGGGEAFFGQGTRLTVV.

CDR3 residues: CAWTPGTGGYEQYF. DNA for the CDR3: TGTGCCTGGACACCTGGGACAGGGGGTTACGAGCAGTACTTC. The chain combines TRBV30 with TRBJ2-7; 11 bases map to TRBD1. CDR1 GTSNPN and CDR2 SVGIG come from the germline V gene (reference sequence). J gave up 4 bases and V 4 bases, and 6 bases lay outside the gene matches. The CDR3 is 14 amino acids.

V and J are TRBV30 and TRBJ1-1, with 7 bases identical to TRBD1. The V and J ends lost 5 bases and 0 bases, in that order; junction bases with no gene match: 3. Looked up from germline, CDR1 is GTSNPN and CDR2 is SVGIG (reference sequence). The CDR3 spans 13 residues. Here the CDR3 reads CAWAGQLNTEAFF. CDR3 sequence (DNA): TGTGCCTGGGCGGGACAGCTGAACACTGAAGCTTTCTTT.

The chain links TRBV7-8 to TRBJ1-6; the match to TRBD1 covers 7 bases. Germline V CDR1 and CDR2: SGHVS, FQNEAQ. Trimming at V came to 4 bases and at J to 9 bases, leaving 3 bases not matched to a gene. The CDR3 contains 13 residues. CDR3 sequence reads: CASSSDRVSPLHF. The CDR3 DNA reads TGTGCCAGCAGCTCAGACAGGGTTTCACCCCTCCACTTT.

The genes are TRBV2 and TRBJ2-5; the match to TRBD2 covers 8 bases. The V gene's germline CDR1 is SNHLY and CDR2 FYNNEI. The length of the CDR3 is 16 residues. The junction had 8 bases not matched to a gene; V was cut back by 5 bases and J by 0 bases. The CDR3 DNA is TGTGCCAGCAGTACTACTAGCGGAATGTACCAAGAGACCCAGTACTTC. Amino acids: CASSTTSGMYQETQYF.

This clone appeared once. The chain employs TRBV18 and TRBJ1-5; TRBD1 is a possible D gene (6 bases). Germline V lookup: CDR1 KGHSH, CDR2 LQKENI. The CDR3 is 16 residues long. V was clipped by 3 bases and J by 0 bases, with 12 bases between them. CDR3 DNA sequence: TGTGCCAGCTCACCTAACCCAGGGGCTAGCAATCAGCCCCAGCATTTT. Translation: CASSPNPGASNQPQHF.

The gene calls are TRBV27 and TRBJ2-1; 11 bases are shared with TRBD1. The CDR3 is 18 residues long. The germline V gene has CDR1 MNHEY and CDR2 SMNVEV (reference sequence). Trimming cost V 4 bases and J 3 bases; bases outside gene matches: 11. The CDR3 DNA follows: TGTGCCAGCAGTTGGTTTGGGAGGACAGGGGGCTACTACAATGAGCAGTTCTTC. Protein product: CASSWFGRTGGYYNEQFF.

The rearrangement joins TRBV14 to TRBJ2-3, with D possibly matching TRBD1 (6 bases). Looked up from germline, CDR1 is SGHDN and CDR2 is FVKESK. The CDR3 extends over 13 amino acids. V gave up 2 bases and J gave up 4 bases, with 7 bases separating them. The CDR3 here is CASSQNRADTQYF. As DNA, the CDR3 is TGTGCCAGCAGCCAAAACAGGGCAGATACGCAGTATTTT.

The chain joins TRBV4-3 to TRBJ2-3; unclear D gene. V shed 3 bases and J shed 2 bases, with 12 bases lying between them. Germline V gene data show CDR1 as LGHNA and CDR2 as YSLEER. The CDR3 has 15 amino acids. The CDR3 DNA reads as TGCGCCAGCAGCCAGTCTGGGCAACCCACAGATACGCAGTATTTT. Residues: CASSQSGQPTDTQYF.

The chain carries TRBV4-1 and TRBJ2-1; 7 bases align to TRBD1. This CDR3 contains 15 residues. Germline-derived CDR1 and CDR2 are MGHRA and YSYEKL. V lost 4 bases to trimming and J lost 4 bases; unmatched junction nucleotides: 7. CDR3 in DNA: TGCGCCAGCAGCCGGGCCGGGACAGTATACAATGAGCAGTTCTTC. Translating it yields CASSRAGTVYNEQFF.

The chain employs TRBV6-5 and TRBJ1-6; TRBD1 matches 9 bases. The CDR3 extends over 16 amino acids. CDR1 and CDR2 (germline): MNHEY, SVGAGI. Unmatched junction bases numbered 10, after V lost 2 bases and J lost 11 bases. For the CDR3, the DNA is TGTGCCAGCAGTTACCAGGGACAGGGCCCCTCAGCACCCCTCCACTTT. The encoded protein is CASSYQGQGPSAPLHF.